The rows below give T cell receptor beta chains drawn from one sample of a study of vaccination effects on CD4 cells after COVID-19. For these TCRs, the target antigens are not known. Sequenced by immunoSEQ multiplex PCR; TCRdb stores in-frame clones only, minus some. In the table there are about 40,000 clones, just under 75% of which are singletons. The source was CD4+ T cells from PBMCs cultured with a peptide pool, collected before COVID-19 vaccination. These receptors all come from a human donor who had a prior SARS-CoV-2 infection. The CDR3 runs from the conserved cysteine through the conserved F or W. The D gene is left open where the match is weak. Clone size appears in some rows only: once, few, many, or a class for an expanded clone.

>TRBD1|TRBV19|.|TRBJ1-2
TGTGCCAGTAGCATACGGGACAGGGGTGGCTATGGCTACACCTTC
CASSIRDRGGYGYTF
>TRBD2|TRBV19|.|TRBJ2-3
TGTGCCAGTAGTATTCTAGCGGGAGCTGCGGATACGCAGTATTTT
CASSILAGAADTQYF
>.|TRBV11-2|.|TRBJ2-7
TGTGCCAGCAGCTTAGAAGGTGCGGCGGCATACGAGCAGTACTTC
CASSLEGAAAYEQYF
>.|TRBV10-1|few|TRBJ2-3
TGCGATAGATCAGCGGGCGCAGATACGCAGTATTTT
CDRSAGADTQYF
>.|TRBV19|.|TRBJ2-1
TGTGCCAGTAGTGCCTATAACAATGAGCAGTTCTTC
CASSAYNNEQFF
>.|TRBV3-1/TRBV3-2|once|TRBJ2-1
TGTGCCAGCAGCCAAGGGATTGGGGCCTTCTATGAGCAGTTCTTC
CASSQGIGAFYEQFF
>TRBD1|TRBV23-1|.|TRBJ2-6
TGCGCCAGCAGTCAATATCAGGGGGCGCGGGGGGCCAACGTCCTGACTTTC
CASSQYQGARGANVLTF
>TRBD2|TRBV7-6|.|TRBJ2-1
TGTGCCAGCAGCTTAAGGACTAGCGGAAGGGATGAGCAGTTCTTC
CASSLRTSGRDEQFF
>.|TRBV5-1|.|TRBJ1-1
TGCGCCAGCAGCTTATATACAACTATGAACACTGAAGCTTTCTTT
CASSLYTTMNTEAFF
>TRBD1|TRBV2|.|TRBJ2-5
TGTGCCAGCAGCGGCTCCATTGTGACAGGGAAAGAGACCCAGTACTTC
CASSGSIVTGKETQYF
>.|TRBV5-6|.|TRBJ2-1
TGTGCCAGCAGCTTCTACCATGAGCAGTTCTTC
CASSFYHEQFF
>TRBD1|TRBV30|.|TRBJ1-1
TGTGCCTGGAGTGTAAGGGGGCTCGCTGAAGCTTTCTTT
CAWSVRGLAEAFF
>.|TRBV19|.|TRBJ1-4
TGTGCCACCTCCGACTTGACGTGGACTAATGAAAAACTGTTTTTT
CATSDLTWTNEKLFF
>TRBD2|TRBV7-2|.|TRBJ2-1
TGTGCCAGCAGCTTAGATCGGGGGGTGTCCTACAATGAGCAGTTCTTC
CASSLDRGVSYNEQFF
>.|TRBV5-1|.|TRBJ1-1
TGCGCCAGCAGTAACCGCGGGACAACGAACACTGAAGCTTTCTTT
CASSNRGTTNTEAFF
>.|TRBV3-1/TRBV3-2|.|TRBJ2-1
TGTGCCAGCAGCCAAGGAATGAGCGGCTGGGACAATGAGCAGTTCTTC
CASSQGMSGWDNEQFF
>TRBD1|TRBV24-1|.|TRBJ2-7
TGTGCCACCAGTGAGGAAAGACAGGGCTACGAGCAGTACTTC
CATSEERQGYEQYF
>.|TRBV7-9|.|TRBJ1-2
TGTGCCAGCAGCCCGGGGAGTTTGGGCTACACCTTC
CASSPGSLGYTF
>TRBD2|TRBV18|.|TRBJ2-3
TGTGCCAGCTCACCTACGGTGGGAGGGACAGATACGCAGTATTTT
CASSPTVGGTDTQYF
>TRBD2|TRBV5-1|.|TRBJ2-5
TGCGCCAGCAGCAACGGACTAGCGGGAGGCCCTCCGCAAGAGACCCAGTACTTC
CASSNGLAGGPPQETQYF
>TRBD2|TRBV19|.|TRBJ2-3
TGTGCCAGTAGTCCCGGCGGCGGGAGCTTGGGCACAGATACGCAGTATTTT
CASSPGGGSLGTDTQYF
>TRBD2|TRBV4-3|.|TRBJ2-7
TGCGCCAGCAGCCGATCCGATCGAACTAGCGGGAGGCTATGGGAGCAGTACTTC
CASSRSDRTSGRLWEQYF
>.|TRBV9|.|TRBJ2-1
TGTGCCAGCAGCGTATCGAACTACAATGAGCAGTTCTTC
CASSVSNYNEQFF
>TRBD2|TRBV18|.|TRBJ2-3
TGTGCCAGCTCACCACCGGGGCGGGGGGGCCCGTATACGCAGTATTTT
CASSPPGRGGPYTQYF
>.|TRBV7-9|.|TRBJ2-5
TGTGCCAGCAGCTTAGCGCCCCCTACCGGGGAGACCCAGTACTTC
CASSLAPPTGETQYF
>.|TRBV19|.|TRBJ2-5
TGTGCCAGTAGTACCACGAATAAAGAGACCCAGTACTTC
CASSTTNKETQYF
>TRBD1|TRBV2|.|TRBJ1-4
TGTGCCAGCAGGGGGGATAGACAGGGCGGAGGGGAATTGAATGAAAAACTGTTTTTT
CASRGDRQGGGELNEKLFF
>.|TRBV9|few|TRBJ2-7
TGTGCCAGCAGCGTAGCCGATCGGTACGAGCAGTACTTC
CASSVADRYEQYF
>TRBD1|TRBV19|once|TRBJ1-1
TGTGCCAGTAGTAGGATCTACACCGGGACAGGGTGGGCGCTGAACACTGAAGCTTTCTTT
CASSRIYTGTGWALNTEAFF
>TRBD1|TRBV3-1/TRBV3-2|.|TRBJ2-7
TGTGCCAGCGCCCGGGACAGGGGACTTGTGGAGCAGTACTTC
CASARDRGLVEQYF
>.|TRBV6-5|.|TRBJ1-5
TGTGCCAGCAGTAATAGACAGGATCAGCCCCAGCATTTT
CASSNRQDQPQHF
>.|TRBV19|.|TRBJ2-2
TGTGCCAGTAGTATATGGGGGCCCGGGGAGCTGTTTTTT
CASSIWGPGELFF
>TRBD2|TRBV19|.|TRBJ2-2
TGTGCCAGTAGTATAGAAGCGGGAGCGAACACCGGGGAGCTGTTTTTT
CASSIEAGANTGELFF
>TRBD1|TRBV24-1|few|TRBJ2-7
TGTGCCACCGCAGCCCGGGACAGGGGGCTCTACGAGCAGTACTTC
CATAARDRGLYEQYF
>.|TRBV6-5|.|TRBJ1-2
TGTGCCAGCCAACAGGTGAACTATGGCTACACCTTC
CASQQVNYGYTF
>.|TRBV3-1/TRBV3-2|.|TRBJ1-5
TGTGCCAGCTCGGTGGGGTCTGGCAATCAGCCCCAGCATTTT
CASSVGSGNQPQHF
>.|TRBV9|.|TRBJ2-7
TGTGCCAGCAGCGTAGGAGACAGGGACTACTACGAGCAGTACTTC
CASSVGDRDYYEQYF